The clone carrying this TCR beta chain was observed a handful of times. Its matching antigen is unknown. How the authors handled the data: ImmunoSEQ only sent back junction sequences with no quality scores, so filtering was done differently. Only in-frame clones appear in the TCRdb table, and some are missing; sequencing was by immunoSEQ multiplex PCR. V, J and clone size derive from that table, while D and trimming were established from the DNA sequence. The table shows 730,000 or so clones, with 72% occurring only once. This entry is derived from a study of shared clonotypes between healthy human individuals. Overall study: The donors, two women and three men, were aged 18 to 49. Study-wide findings and caveats: Shared across a handful of donors were roughly 4.7% of the naive CD4 clonotypes. What rarefaction showed was incomplete sorted-subset sequencing despite large depth.

Germline values: CDR1 MDHEN, CDR2 SYDVKM. There are 15 residues in the CDR3. V dropped 6 bases and J dropped 3; count of bases not matched to a gene: 10. The receptor was isolated from a woman aged 25 to 39 in good health. This chain links TRBV28 with TRBJ2-7, with 8 bases aligning to TRBD1. The specimen sequenced was memory CD4+ T cells sorted from blood. Subset here: CD45RA-negative fraction. As DNA, the CDR3 is TGTGCCAGCAGAGCAGGGACAGGCCTAGGCTACGAGCAGTACTTC. This translates into CASRAGTGLGYEQYF.